The 32 T cell receptor beta chains below were found in one sample sequenced in a study of vaccination and CD4 T cells after COVID-19. Described time point: late sampling 161 to 241 days after vaccination in three convalescent patients. TCRdb reprocessed the PCR reads with MiXCR, giving one entry per CDR3 protein. Of around 37,000 distinct CDR3 sequences listed, about 34% are singletons. Specimen: CD4+ T cells from blood, collected about 7 months after SARS-CoV-2 vaccination. Source of these receptors: a human donor who had recovered from COVID-19.

The sample holds a few counts of this clonotype. This chain connects TRBV20-1 to TRBJ2-7; 8 bases fit TRBD1. The CDR3 extends over 12 amino acids. The junction had 4 bases not matched to a gene; V was cut back by 6 bases and J by 3 bases. Germline CDR1 and CDR2: DFQATT and SNEGSKA (reference sequence). CDR3 in amino acids: CSAPDRGYEQYF. The CDR3 DNA sequence: TGCAGTGCACCCGACAGGGGCTACGAGCAGTACTTC.

The chain joins TRBV7-2 to TRBJ2-1; D ambiguous. The germline V and J ends were trimmed by 3 bases and 14 bases, with 20 bases remaining between them. CDR1 and CDR2 from the germline V gene are SGHTA and FQGNSA. This CDR3 spans 14 amino acids. The CDR3 sequence: CASSLSGRSRLEFF. The CDR3 coding sequence is TGTGCCAGCAGCTTGTCTGGCCGGTCCCGGCTGGAGTTCTTC.

A few counts support this clonotype. The chain employs TRBV6-2 or TRBV6-3 and TRBJ2-7; 10 nucleotides agree with TRBD2. The germline CDR1 and CDR2 sequences are MNHEY and SVGEGT. Trimming cost V 5 bases and J 6 bases; bases outside gene matches: 7. The CDR3 loop spans 14 amino acids. The CDR3 protein is CASSRASGSSEQYF. The CDR3 bases are TGTGCCAGCAGTAGGGCTAGCGGGAGCTCCGAGCAGTACTTC.

The rearrangement joins TRBV5-1 to TRBJ1-1; D is unresolved. CDR3 length: 11 amino acids. Germline assignment: CDR1 SGHRS and CDR2 YFSETQ. V lost 0 bases and J 3 bases, leaving 0 bases between the germline ends. The CDR3 DNA reads TGCGCCAGCAGCTTGGACACTGAAGCTTTCTTT. Amino acid sequence: CASSLDTEAFF.

The rearrangement links TRBV18 to TRBJ1-5; D ambiguous. Germline V gene sequence: CDR1 KGHSH, CDR2 LQKENI. This CDR3 comprises 15 residues. V was cut by 3 bases and J by 0 bases, with 9 bases left in between. The CDR3 sequence: CASSPNRDSNQPQHF. CDR3 coding DNA: TGTGCCAGCTCACCTAACCGGGATAGCAATCAGCCCCAGCATTTT.

The V call is TRBV11-1, the J call TRBJ2-3; 10 nucleotides line up with TRBD2. Germline CDR1 SGHAT, CDR2 FQDESV (reference sequence). The length of the CDR3 is 16 residues. Trimming took 1 base from V and 1 from J; bases not matched to a gene: 2. CDR3 region: CASSLGGLARTDTQYF. DNA of the CDR3: TGTGCCAGCAGCTTAGGGGGACTAGCGCGCACAGATACGCAGTATTTT.

This clonotype came up a few times. This chain joins TRBV6-1 and TRBJ2-7, with D unresolved. Germline assignment: CDR1 MNHNS and CDR2 SASEGT. Trimming pared 2 bases from V and 2 bases from J, leaving 4 bases between. The CDR3 is made up of 12 amino acids. The CDR3: CASSEPPYEQYF. CDR3 bases: TGTGCCAGCAGTGAACCCCCCTACGAGCAGTACTTC.

This clonotype was seen a handful of times. The chain combines TRBV6-5 with TRBJ2-7; 8 positions agree with TRBD2. With V trimmed by 0 bases and J by 11 bases, 6 bases remained unmatched. The CDR3 loop spans 13 amino acids. CDR1 is MNHEY, CDR2 SVGAGI, per germline. The DNA of the CDR3 is TGTGCCAGCAGTTACTCGAGTTTGGGACTAGAGTACTTC. Amino acids: CASSYSSLGLEYF.

V and J are TRBV6-6 and TRBJ2-7; D might be TRBD2 (6 bases). This CDR3 has 15 residues. Trimming removed 5 bases at V and 2 bases at J, with 16 bases between. Germline-derived CDR1 and CDR2 are MNHNY and SVGAGI (reference sequence). CDR3 in DNA: TGTGCCAGCAGTGAACAAGTGGGGGAGGCCTACGAGCAGTACTTC. Its protein is CASSEQVGEAYEQYF.

This clonotype is a singleton in its sample. The chain is built from TRBV20-1 and TRBJ2-2, with 8 bases matching TRBD2. The CDR3 has 15 amino acids. V was pared by 4 bases and J by 3 bases, with 7 bases of the junction left unmatched. CDR1 and CDR2 from the germline V gene are DFQATT and SNEGSKA (reference sequence). In DNA form, the CDR3 reads TGCAGTGCTACCATAGCGGGATTGGACACCGGGGAGCTGTTTTTT. Its translation is CSATIAGLDTGELFF.

By share of the sample, this clonotype is medium-sized. The chain couples TRBV6-1 to TRBJ2-7; 8 bases align to TRBD1. This CDR3 is built from 15 residues. V shed 7 bases and J 0 bases; nucleotides not matched to a gene: 8. Germline-derived CDR1 and CDR2 are MNHNS and SASEGT. CDR3 protein: CASTPGQASSYEQYF. The CDR3 DNA follows: TGTGCCAGCACCCCGGGACAGGCGAGCTCCTACGAGCAGTACTTC.

The chain carries TRBV20-1 and TRBJ2-5; D may be TRBD2 (6 bases). The CDR3 sequence is 15 residues long. V lost 3 bases, J lost 1 base, and 15 bases lay in between. CDR1 and CDR2 from the germline V gene are DFQATT and SNEGSKA (reference sequence). The chain's CDR3 is CSARGSGRPQETQYF. CDR3 DNA: TGCAGTGCTAGGGGTAGCGGACGCCCCCAAGAGACCCAGTACTTC.

This clonotype is a singleton in its sample. The V and J genes are TRBV6-2 or TRBV6-3 and TRBJ1-2; perhaps TRBD1 as D (5 bases). The germline V gene has CDR1 MNHEY and CDR2 SVGEGT. Between the trimmed V and J ends, which lost 6 bases and 0 bases, there was a span of 17 bases. The CDR3 is made up of 16 amino acids. This CDR3 is CASSRTPDSSNYGYTF. As DNA, the CDR3 is TGTGCCAGCAGCCGTACTCCCGACAGCTCTAACTATGGCTACACCTTC.

This clonotype was observed a few times. CDR3 protein: CSLTQDILGLAEQYF. The CDR3 region has the DNA TGCAGTTTAACCCAAGACATTTTGGGACTAGCCGAGCAGTACTTC. The genes are TRBV20-1 and TRBJ2-7; the match to TRBD2 covers 9 bases. Germline values: CDR1 DFQATT, CDR2 SNEGSKA (reference sequence). Trimming at V came to 8 bases and at J to 6 bases, leaving 17 bases not matched to a gene. This CDR3 comprises 15 residues.

This clonotype has a handful of counts. The rearrangement uses TRBV7-2 and TRBJ2-2; D perhaps matches TRBD1 (6 bases). V shed 5 bases and J shed 9 bases, with 13 bases lying between them. The CDR3 has 13 residues. Germline CDR1 SGHTA, CDR2 FQGNSA. As DNA, the CDR3 is TGTGCCAGCAGCCCCAACAGGGATTGGGAGCTGTTTTTT. Its translation: CASSPNRDWELFF.

The gene calls are TRBV20-1 and TRBJ2-2; possibly TRBD2 for D (5 bases). The germline V gene encodes CDR1 DFQATT and CDR2 SNEGSKA (reference sequence). The CDR3 is made up of 12 amino acids. Trimming pared 5 bases from V and 3 bases from J, leaving 7 bases between. The CDR3 region is CSAWTDTGELFF. For the CDR3, the DNA is TGCAGTGCTTGGACTGACACCGGGGAGCTGTTTTTT.

This clonotype was found a few times. V gene TRBV6-5 combines with J gene TRBJ1-6; 8 bases line up with TRBD1. Germline assignment: CDR1 MNHEY and CDR2 SVGAGI. The CDR3 consists of 15 residues. The V gene end was trimmed by 2 bases and the J gene end by 5 bases; junction bases not matched to a gene: 2. This CDR3 reads CASSYVTGDNSPLHF. Written as DNA, the CDR3 is TGTGCCAGCAGTTACGTGACAGGGGATAATTCACCCCTCCACTTT.

This chain connects TRBV20-1 to TRBJ1-2, with 7 bases that match TRBD1. Germline assignment: CDR1 DFQATT and CDR2 SNEGSKA (reference sequence). This CDR3 spans 14 amino acids. V lost 5 bases, J lost 4 bases, and 10 bases stayed unmatched. CDR3 DNA: TGCAGTGCTTGGGTACAGGGGATTGGCTATGGCTACACCTTC. This encodes CSAWVQGIGYGYTF.

J is TRBJ2-7 and V is TRBV28, with no clear D. Deletions cut 6 bases from V and 7 bases from J, with 7 bases between. The CDR3 extends over 10 amino acids. From germline, CDR1 is MDHEN and CDR2 SYDVKM. The DNA for the CDR3 is TGTGCCAGCAGCCACCTTGAGCAGTACTTC. Encoded protein: CASSHLEQYF.

The chain couples TRBV27 to TRBJ2-1; 7 positions match TRBD2. V shed 3 bases and J 6 bases; nucleotides not matched to a gene: 8. This CDR3 has 15 amino acids. The germline V gene has CDR1 MNHEY and CDR2 SMNVEV (reference sequence). The DNA of the CDR3 is TGTGCCAGCAGTTTCGAGGCGGGAGTAGGCAATGAGCAGTTCTTC. Its protein is CASSFEAGVGNEQFF.

The CDR3 here is CSARDGGIAKNIQYF. CDR3 bases: TGCAGTGCTAGAGATGGCGGGATAGCCAAAAACATTCAGTACTTC. V is TRBV20-1 and J is TRBJ2-4, with D perhaps TRBD2 (6 bases). This CDR3 comprises 15 residues. V dropped 0 bases and J dropped 0 bases, with 9 bases sitting between them. Germline-derived CDR1 and CDR2 are DFQATT and SNEGSKA (reference sequence).

The chain recombines TRBV2 with TRBJ1-5; 8 positions match TRBD1. Germline assignment: CDR1 SNHLY and CDR2 FYNNEI. This CDR3 region has 15 residues. V lost 6 bases, J lost 4 bases, and 8 bases stayed unmatched. The CDR3: CASSADRVVNQPQHF. CDR3 bases: TGTGCCAGCAGCGCGGACAGGGTAGTGAATCAGCCCCAGCATTTT.

This clonotype was seen a few times. V gene TRBV7-9 combines with J gene TRBJ2-7, with TRBD1 identical over 7 bases. CDR3 size: 16 residues. Per germline, CDR1 SEHNR and CDR2 FQNEAQ (reference sequence). With 1 base clipped from V and 6 bases from J, the junction kept 12 bases outside the gene matches. The CDR3 is CASSLGWRQGHVEQYF. CDR3 coding DNA: TGTGCCAGCAGCTTAGGTTGGCGACAGGGCCATGTCGAGCAGTACTTC.

This clonotype showed up just a few times. V and J are TRBV21-1 and TRBJ1-6. TRBV21-1 corresponds to a pseudogene. This CDR3 spans 16 amino acids. The DNA of the CDR3 is TGTGCCAGCAGCAAAGGGGATGGGAGTAGATTTTCACCCCTCCACTTT. It encodes CASSKGDGSRFSPLHF.

This clonotype was seen more than once but under ten times. V and J are TRBV7-2 and TRBJ2-1; the match to TRBD2 covers 9 bases. The V and J ends lost 5 bases and 5 bases, in that order; junction bases with no gene match: 10. Germline V gene sequence: CDR1 SGHTA, CDR2 FQGNSA. The CDR3 is 16 amino acids. CDR3 in DNA: TGTGCCAGCAGCCGATCCAGGGTAGCGGGGGACAATGAGCAGTTCTTC. It translates to CASSRSRVAGDNEQFF. Full variable domain (remainder filled in from reference TRBV7-2 and TRBJ2-1): GAGVSQSPSNKVTEKGKDVELRCDPISGHTALYWYRQSLGQGLEFLIYFQGNSAPDKSGLPSDRFSAERTGGSVSTLTIQRTQQEDSAVYLCASSRSRVAGDNEQFFGPGTRLTVL.

The chain links TRBV20-1 to TRBJ2-7, with 13 bases that match TRBD2. This CDR3 comprises 16 residues. In germline, CDR1 is DFQATT, CDR2 SNEGSKA (reference sequence). V dropped 6 bases and J dropped 4; count of bases not matched to a gene: 12. CDR3 sequence: CSAGWWGTSGMYEQYF. CDR3 in DNA: TGCAGTGCCGGATGGTGGGGGACTAGCGGGATGTACGAGCAGTACTTC.

V and J are TRBV21-1 and TRBJ2-1; TRBD2, the table's D call, was not compared with the DNA. TRBV21-1 is shown as a pseudogene. The CDR3 extends over 15 amino acids. CDR3 region: CASSKTGSMGLAKFF. CDR3 sequence (DNA): TGTGCCAGCAGCAAAACAGGGTCAATGGGACTAGCGAAGTTCTTC.

The gene calls are TRBV29-1 and TRBJ1-5; no clear D. The V and J ends lost 4 bases and 5 bases respectively, with 15 bases between them. This CDR3 region has 14 residues. Germline values: CDR1 SQVTM, CDR2 ANQGSEA. The CDR3 sequence is CSVGRERSDQPQHF. The CDR3 DNA is TGCAGCGTTGGAAGGGAGAGGTCTGATCAGCCCCAGCATTTT.

The rearrangement uses TRBV20-1 and TRBJ1-2; TRBD1 matches at 9 bases. CDR1 DFQATT and CDR2 SNEGSKA come from the germline V gene (reference sequence). The CDR3 contains 13 residues. J lost 8 bases, V lost 5 bases, and 9 bases had no gene match. The chain's CDR3 is CSAGRDRARGYTF. The DNA of the CDR3 is TGCAGTGCTGGTAGGGACAGGGCGAGGGGCTACACCTTC.

The chain joins TRBV28 to TRBJ2-7, with 8 bases matching TRBD1. The germline V gene encodes CDR1 MDHEN and CDR2 SYDVKM. Trimming removed 5 bases from V and 5 bases from J; junction bases left unmatched: 5. The CDR3 has 13 amino acids. DNA of the CDR3: TGTGCCAGCAGTCGACAGGGGATGAACGAGCAGTACTTC. Translated: CASSRQGMNEQYF.

This clonotype was seen only a few times. The chain links TRBV6-1 to TRBJ2-3; 7 nucleotides line up with TRBD1. There are 13 residues in the CDR3. Looked up from germline, CDR1 is MNHNS and CDR2 is SASEGT. The V gene end was trimmed by 6 bases and the J gene end by 2 bases; junction bases not matched to a gene: 2. The DNA of the CDR3 is TGTGCCAGCAGGGACAGGAACACAGATACGCAGTATTTT. It encodes CASRDRNTDTQYF.

This clonotype was picked up a small number of times. J is TRBJ2-1 and V is TRBV7-8; maybe TRBD2 (5 bases). Trimming took off 3 bases at V and 6 bases at J, with 9 bases between the two ends. Germline values: CDR1 SGHVS, CDR2 FQNEAQ. The CDR3 totals 13 residues. The CDR3 bases are TGTGCCAGCAGCTTGCGAGGGTCCAATGAGCAGTTCTTC. Protein sequence: CASSLRGSNEQFF.